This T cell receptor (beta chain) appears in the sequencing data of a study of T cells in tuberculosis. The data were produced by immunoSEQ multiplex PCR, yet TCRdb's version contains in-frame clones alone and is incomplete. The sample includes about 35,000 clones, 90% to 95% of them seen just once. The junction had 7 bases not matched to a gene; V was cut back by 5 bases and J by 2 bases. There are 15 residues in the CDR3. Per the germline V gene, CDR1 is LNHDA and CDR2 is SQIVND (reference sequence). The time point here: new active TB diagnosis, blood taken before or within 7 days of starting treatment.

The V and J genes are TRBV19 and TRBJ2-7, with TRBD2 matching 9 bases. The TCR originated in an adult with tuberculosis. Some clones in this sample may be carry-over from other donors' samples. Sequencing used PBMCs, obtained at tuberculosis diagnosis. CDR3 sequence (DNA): TGTGCCAGTAGTCGGGAGCGGGGGGCCCCCTACGAGCAGTACTTC. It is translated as CASSRERGAPYEQYF.